A selection of T cell receptor beta chains follows, all from one sample in a study of identical twins. TCRdb re-called the 5' RACE reads with MiXCR, one entry per CDR3 protein. The sample has roughly 720,000 distinct CDR3 sequences, 15% to 20% seen once; the top ten hold less than 15%. The data were also submitted as part of a second study, on T cells expressing NK-cell markers.

Sample: PBMCs. These receptors were taken from a woman aged 18-29 years in good health. CDR3s include the opening cysteine and the closing phenylalanine or tryptophan.

v_gene: TRBV6-1
j_gene: TRBJ1-2
CDR3aa: CASSKNRGTMGGYTF

v_gene: TRBV6-1
j_gene: TRBJ1-5
CDR3aa: CASRLTLAGNQPQHF

v_gene: TRBV20-1
j_gene: TRBJ1-1
CDR3aa: CSARKGSIEAFF

v_gene: TRBV11-1
j_gene: TRBJ2-5
CDR3aa: CASSLAITGATRRETQYF

v_gene: TRBV20-1
j_gene: TRBJ2-3
CDR3aa: CSARDFRVDTQYF

v_gene: TRBV20-1
j_gene: TRBJ1-1
CDR3aa: CSASPATSFSSGAFF

v_gene: TRBV24-1
j_gene: TRBJ1-1
CDR3aa: CATSLRFFPREAFF

v_gene: TRBV14
j_gene: TRBJ2-1
CDR3aa: CASSQDRAAGGEQFF

v_gene: TRBV6-1
j_gene: TRBJ2-1
CDR3aa: CASTAGTSGYNEQFF

v_gene: TRBV5-1
j_gene: TRBJ2-2
CDR3aa: CASSSLRPNTGELFF

v_gene: TRBV5-6
j_gene: TRBJ2-7
CDR3aa: CASSRGYGGYEQYF

v_gene: TRBV4-3
j_gene: TRBJ2-1
CDR3aa: CASSQELGGPPFLYNEQFF

v_gene: TRBV24-1
j_gene: TRBJ2-1
CDR3aa: CATGGTAVSKQFF

v_gene: TRBV4-1
j_gene: TRBJ2-5
CDR3aa: CASSHLLAGGRETQYF

v_gene: TRBV20-1
j_gene: TRBJ2-1
CDR3aa: CSARDPLAGYGNEQFF

v_gene: TRBV5-4
j_gene: TRBJ1-2
CDR3aa: CASTQTGVAYGYTF

v_gene: TRBV20-1
j_gene: TRBJ2-3
CDR3aa: CSAARVYSDTQYF

v_gene: TRBV29-1
j_gene: TRBJ2-5
CDR3aa: CSVVSLGRGQTQYF

v_gene: TRBV10-3
j_gene: TRBJ1-4
CDR3aa: CAIRESEGSWGEKLFF

v_gene: TRBV4-2
j_gene: TRBJ2-7
CDR3aa: CASSVTGREVTSGSSYEQYF

v_gene: TRBV20-1
j_gene: TRBJ2-7
CDR3aa: CSARADSGAYEQYF

v_gene: TRBV7-9
j_gene: TRBJ2-3
CDR3aa: CASSPPRGFTADTQYF

v_gene: TRBV2
j_gene: TRBJ2-1
CDR3aa: CARASLAGGPNEQFF

v_gene: TRBV20-1
j_gene: TRBJ2-1
CDR3aa: CSAPGFLAGDNSYNEQFF

v_gene: TRBV20-1
j_gene: TRBJ2-1
CDR3aa: CCARYRGVGNEQFF

v_gene: TRBV10-3
j_gene: TRBJ1-3
CDR3aa: CAISESTAIRNTIYF

v_gene: TRBV12-3/TRBV12-4
j_gene: TRBJ2-3
CDR3aa: CASSFSGISTDTQYF

v_gene: TRBV20-1
j_gene: TRBJ2-7
CDR3aa: CSALPRSPYEQYF

v_gene: TRBV3-1
j_gene: TRBJ1-5
CDR3aa: CASSQALNQPQHF

v_gene: TRBV7-8
j_gene: TRBJ2-7
CDR3aa: CASSPGTGWRLSPYEQYF

v_gene: TRBV5-1
j_gene: TRBJ2-3
CDR3aa: CASSPKPGVPTDTQYF

v_gene: TRBV5-6
j_gene: TRBJ1-1
CDR3aa: CASSLVSERNTEAFF

v_gene: TRBV15
j_gene: TRBJ1-2
CDR3aa: CATSRDRKGHGYTF